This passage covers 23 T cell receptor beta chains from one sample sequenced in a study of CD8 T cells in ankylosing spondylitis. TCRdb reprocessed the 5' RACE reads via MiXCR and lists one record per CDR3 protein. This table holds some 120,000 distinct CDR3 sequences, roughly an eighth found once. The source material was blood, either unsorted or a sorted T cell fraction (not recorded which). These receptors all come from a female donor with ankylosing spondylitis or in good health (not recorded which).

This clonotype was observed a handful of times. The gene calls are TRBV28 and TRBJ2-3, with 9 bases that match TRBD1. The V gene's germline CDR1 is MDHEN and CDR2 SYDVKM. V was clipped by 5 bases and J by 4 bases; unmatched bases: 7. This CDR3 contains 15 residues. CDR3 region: CASSPRQGVADTQYF. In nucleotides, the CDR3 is TGTGCCAGCAGTCCACGACAGGGGGTGGCAGATACGCAGTATTTT.

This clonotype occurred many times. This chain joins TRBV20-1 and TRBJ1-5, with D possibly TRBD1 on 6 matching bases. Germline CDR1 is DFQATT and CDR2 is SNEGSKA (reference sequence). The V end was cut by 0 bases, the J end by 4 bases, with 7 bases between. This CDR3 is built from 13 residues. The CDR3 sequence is CSARDQGNQPQHF. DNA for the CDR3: TGCAGTGCTAGAGATCAGGGGAATCAGCCCCAGCATTTT.

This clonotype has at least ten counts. The chain's CDR3 is CASRPPGQGGQPQHF. The CDR3 nucleotides are TGTGCCAGCAGGCCTCCGGGACAGGGGGGACAGCCCCAGCATTTT. The chain links TRBV28 to TRBJ1-5, with TRBD1 identical over 11 bases. Losses at the gene ends were 6 bases for V and 7 bases for J; bases not matched to a gene: 8. The CDR3 runs to 15 residues. CDR1 is MDHEN and CDR2 is SYDVKM in the germline V gene.

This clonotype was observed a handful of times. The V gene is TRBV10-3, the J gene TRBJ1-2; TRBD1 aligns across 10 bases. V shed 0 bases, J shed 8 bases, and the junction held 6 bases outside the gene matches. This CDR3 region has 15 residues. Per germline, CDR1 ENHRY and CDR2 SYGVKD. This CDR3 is CAISESQTGGLGYTF. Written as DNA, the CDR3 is TGTGCCATCAGTGAGTCGCAGACAGGGGGCTTGGGCTACACCTTC.

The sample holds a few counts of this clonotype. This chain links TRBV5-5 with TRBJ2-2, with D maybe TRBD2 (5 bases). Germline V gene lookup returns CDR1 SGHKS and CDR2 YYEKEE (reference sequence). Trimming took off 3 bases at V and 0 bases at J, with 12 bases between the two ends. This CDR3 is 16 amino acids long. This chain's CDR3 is CASSSWAGSNTGELFF. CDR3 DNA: TGTGCCAGCAGCTCGTGGGCGGGCTCGAACACCGGGGAGCTGTTTTTT.

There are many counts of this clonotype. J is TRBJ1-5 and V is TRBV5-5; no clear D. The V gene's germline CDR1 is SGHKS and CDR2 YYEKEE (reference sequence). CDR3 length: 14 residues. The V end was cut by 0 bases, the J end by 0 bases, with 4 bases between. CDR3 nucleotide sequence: TGTGCCAGCAGCTTGGTCTATAGCAATCAGCCCCAGCATTTT. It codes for CASSLVYSNQPQHF.

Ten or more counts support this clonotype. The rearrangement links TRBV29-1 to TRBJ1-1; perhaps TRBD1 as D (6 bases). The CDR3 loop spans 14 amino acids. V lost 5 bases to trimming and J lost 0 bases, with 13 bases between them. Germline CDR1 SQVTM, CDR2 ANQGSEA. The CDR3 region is CSVYVQGMNTEAFF. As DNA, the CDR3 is TGCAGCGTTTATGTACAGGGTATGAACACTGAAGCTTTCTTT.

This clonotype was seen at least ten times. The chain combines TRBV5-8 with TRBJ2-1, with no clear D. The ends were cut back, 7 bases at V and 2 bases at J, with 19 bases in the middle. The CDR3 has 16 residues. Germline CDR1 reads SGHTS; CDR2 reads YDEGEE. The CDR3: CASGLLFGWPYNEQFF. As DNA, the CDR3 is TGTGCCAGCGGGCTCCTATTCGGATGGCCCTACAATGAGCAGTTCTTC.

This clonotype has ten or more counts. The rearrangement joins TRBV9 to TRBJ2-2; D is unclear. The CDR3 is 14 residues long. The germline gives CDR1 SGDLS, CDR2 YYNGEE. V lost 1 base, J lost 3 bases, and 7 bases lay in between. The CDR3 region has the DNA TGTGCCAGCAGCGTAAAAACTGACACCGGGGAGCTGTTTTTT. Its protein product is CASSVKTDTGELFF.

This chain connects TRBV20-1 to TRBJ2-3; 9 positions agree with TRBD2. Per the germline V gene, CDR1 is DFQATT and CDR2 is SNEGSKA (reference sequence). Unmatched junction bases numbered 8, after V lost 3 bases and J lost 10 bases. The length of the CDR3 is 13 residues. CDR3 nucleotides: TGCAGTGCTAGCGAACCGGGACTAGCTGCGCAGTATTTT. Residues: CSASEPGLAAQYF.

The CDR3 sequence: CAWNRDTNSPLHF. The CDR3 coding sequence is TGTGCCTGGAATCGGGACACCAATTCACCCCTCCACTTT. The chain joins TRBV30 to TRBJ1-6; a weak D match, TRBD1 (6 bases). The CDR3 has 13 amino acids. CDR1 is GTSNPN, CDR2 SVGIG, per germline (reference sequence). Trimming cost V 4 bases and J 7 bases, with 11 bases left between them.

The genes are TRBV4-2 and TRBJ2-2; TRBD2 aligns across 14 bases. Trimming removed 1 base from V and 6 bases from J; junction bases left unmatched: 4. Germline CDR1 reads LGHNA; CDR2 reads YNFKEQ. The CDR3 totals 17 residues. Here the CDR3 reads CASSQGGTSGRPGELFF. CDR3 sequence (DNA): TGTGCCAGCAGCCAAGGAGGGACTAGCGGGAGACCCGGGGAGCTGTTTTTT.

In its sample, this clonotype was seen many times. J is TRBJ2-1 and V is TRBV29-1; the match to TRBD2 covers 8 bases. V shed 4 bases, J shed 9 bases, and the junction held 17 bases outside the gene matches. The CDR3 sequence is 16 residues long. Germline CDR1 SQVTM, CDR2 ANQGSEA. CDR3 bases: TGCAGCGTTGTCCCCTGGAGCGGGAGTCCCGACGGTGAGCAGTTCTTC. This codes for CSVVPWSGSPDGEQFF.

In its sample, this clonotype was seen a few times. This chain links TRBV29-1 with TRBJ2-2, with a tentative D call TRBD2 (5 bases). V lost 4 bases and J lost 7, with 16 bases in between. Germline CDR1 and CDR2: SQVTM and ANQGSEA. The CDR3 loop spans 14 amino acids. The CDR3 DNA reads TGCAGCGTTGGATCTGGACTCGAGGTCGGGGAGCTGTTTTTT. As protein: CSVGSGLEVGELFF.

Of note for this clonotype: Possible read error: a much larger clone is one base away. DNA of the CDR3: TGCGCCAGCAGCAATACTAGCGGGACCGTCCGGATAGATACGCAGTATTTT. Translated, it gives CASSNTSGTVRIDTQYF. The V call is TRBV5-1, the J call TRBJ2-3, with TRBD2 identical over 10 bases. Trimming cost V 4 bases and J 5 bases; bases outside gene matches: 13. The CDR3 runs 17 residues. CDR1 is SGHRS and CDR2 is YFSETQ in the germline V gene.

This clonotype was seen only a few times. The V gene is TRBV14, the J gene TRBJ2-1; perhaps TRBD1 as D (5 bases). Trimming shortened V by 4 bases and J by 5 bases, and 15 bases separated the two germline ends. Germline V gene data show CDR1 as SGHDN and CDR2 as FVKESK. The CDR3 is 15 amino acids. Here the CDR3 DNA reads TGTGCCAGCAGCCCCGCAGGGAAACTCAACAATGAGCAGTTCTTC. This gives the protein CASSPAGKLNNEQFF.

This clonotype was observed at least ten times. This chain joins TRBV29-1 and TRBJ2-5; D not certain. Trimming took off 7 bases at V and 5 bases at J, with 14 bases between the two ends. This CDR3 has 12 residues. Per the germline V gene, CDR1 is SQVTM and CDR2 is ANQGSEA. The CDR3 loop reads CSAHGHSETQYF. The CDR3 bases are TGCAGCGCCCACGGCCATTCGGAGACCCAGTACTTC. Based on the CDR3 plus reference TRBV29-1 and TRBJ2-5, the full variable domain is SAVISQKPSRDICQRGTSLTIQCQVDSQVTMMFWYRQQPGQSLTLIATANQGSEATYESGFVIDKFPISRPNLTFSTLTVSNMSPEDSSIYLCSAHGHSETQYFGPGTRLLVL.

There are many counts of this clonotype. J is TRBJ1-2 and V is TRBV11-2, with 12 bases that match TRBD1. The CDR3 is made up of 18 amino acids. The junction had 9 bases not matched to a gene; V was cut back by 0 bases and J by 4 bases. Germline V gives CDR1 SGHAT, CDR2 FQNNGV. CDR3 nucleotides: TGTGCCAGCAGCTTAGATCCCGGGACAGGGGGCCGGGGCTATGGCTACACCTTC. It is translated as CASSLDPGTGGRGYGYTF. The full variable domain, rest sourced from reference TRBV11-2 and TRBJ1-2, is EAGVAQSPRYKIIEKRQSVAFWCNPISGHATLYWYQQILGQGPKLLIQFQNNGVVDDSQLPKDRFSAERLKGVDSTLKIQPAKLEDSAVYLCASSLDPGTGGRGYGYTFGSGTRLTVV.

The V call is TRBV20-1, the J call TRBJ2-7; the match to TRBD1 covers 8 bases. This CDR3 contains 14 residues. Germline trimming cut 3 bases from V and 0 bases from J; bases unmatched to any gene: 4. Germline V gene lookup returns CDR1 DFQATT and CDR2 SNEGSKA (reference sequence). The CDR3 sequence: CSARGQDHSYEQYF. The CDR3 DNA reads TGCAGTGCTAGGGGACAGGACCACTCCTACGAGCAGTACTTC.

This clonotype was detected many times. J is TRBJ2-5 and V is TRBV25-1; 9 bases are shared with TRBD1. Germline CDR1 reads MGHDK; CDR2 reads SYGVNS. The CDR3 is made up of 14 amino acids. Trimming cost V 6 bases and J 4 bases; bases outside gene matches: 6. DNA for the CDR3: TGTGCCAGCAGCTCAACAGGGGGCCCAGAGACCCAGTACTTC. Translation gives CASSSTGGPETQYF.

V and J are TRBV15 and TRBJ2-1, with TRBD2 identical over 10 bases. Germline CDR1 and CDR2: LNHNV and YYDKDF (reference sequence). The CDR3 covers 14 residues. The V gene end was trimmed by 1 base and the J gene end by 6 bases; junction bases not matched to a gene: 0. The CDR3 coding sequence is TGTGCCACCAGCAGAGTAGCGGGGGGCAATGAGCAGTTCTTC. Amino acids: CATSRVAGGNEQFF.

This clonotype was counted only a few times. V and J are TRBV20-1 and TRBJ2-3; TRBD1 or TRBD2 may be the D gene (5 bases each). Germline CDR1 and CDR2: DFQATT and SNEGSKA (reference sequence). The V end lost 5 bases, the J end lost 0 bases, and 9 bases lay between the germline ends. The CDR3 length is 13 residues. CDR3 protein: CSAGDLSTDTQYF. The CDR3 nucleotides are TGCAGTGCTGGGGACCTAAGCACAGATACGCAGTATTTT.

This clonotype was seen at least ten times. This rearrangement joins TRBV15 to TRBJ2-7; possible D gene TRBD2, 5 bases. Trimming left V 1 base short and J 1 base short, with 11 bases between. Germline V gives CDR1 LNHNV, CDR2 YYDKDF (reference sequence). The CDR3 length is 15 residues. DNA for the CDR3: TGTGCCACCAGCAGAGGAGGGATGATATCCTACGAGCAGTACTTC. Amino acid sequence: CATSRGGMISYEQYF.